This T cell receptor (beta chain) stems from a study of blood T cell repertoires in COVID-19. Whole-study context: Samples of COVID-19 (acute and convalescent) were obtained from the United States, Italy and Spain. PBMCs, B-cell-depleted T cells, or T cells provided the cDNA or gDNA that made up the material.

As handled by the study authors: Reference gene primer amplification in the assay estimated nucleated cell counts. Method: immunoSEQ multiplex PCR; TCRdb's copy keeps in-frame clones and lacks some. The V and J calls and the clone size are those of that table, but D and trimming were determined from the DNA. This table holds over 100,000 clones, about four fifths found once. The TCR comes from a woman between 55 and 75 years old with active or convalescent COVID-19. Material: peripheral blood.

Here the CDR3 DNA reads TGTGCCAGCAGCCTCAAGAGCATGACTGAAGCTTTCTTT. Its translation is CASSLKSMTEAFF. The V and J genes are TRBV7-8 and TRBJ1-1; no firm D call. The germline V gene has CDR1 SGHVS and CDR2 FQNEAQ. Between the trimmed V and J ends, which lost 5 bases and 5 bases, there was a span of 12 bases. The CDR3 runs 13 residues.